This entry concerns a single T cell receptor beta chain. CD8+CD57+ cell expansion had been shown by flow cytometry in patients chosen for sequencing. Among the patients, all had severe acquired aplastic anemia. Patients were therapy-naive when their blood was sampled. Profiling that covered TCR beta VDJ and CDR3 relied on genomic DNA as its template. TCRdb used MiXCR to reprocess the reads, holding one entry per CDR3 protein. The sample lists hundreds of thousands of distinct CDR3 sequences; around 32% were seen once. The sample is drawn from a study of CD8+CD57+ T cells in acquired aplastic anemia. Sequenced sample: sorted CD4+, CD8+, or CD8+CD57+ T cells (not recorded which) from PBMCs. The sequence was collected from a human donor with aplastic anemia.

This chain's CDR3 is CASSQSGQASTEAFF. The CDR3 region has the DNA TGTGCCAGCTCACAATCCGGACAAGCCAGCACTGAAGCTTTCTTT. V and J are TRBV18 and TRBJ1-1; perhaps TRBD1 as D (5 bases). Germline V gene sequence: CDR1 KGHSH, CDR2 LQKENI. Trimming left V 4 bases short and J 4 bases short, with 16 bases between. The CDR3 consists of 15 residues.